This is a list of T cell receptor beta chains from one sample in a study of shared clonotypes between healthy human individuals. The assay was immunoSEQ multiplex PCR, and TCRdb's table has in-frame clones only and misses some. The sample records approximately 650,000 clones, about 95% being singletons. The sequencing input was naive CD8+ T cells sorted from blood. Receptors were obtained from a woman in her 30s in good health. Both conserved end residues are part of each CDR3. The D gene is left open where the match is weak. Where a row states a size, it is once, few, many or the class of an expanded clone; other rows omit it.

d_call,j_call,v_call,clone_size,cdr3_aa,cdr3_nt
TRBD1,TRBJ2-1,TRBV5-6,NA,CASSFARTGGNYNEQFF,TGTGCCAGCAGCTTTGCGAGGACAGGGGGCAACTACAATGAGCAGTTCTTC
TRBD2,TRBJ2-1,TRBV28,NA,CASSLDVAGGLYGEQFF,TGTGCCAGCAGTTTAGATGTAGCGGGAGGGCTTTACGGTGAGCAGTTCTTC
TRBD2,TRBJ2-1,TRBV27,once,CASIRTSGTNEQFF,TGTGCCAGCATCAGGACTAGCGGGACCAATGAGCAGTTCTTC
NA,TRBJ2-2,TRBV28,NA,CASSLWPGELFF,TGTGCCAGCAGTTTGTGGCCCGGGGAGCTGTTTTTT
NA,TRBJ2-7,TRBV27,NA,CASRSGVSYEQYF,TGTGCCAGCAGATCGGGAGTTTCCTACGAGCAGTACTTC
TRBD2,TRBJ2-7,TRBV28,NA,CASSFERGRSYEQYF,TGTGCCAGCAGTTTCGAGCGGGGTCGCTCCTACGAGCAGTACTTC
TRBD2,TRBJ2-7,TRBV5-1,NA,CASSLASGGRAYEQYF,TGCGCCAGCAGCTTGGCCTCGGGCGGGAGGGCCTACGAGCAGTACTTC
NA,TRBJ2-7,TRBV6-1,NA,CASSEFEGEQYF,TGTGCCAGCAGTGAATTCGAGGGAGAGCAGTACTTC
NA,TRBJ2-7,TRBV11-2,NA,CASSLGLANSYEQYF,TGTGCCAGCAGCTTAGGTCTAGCGAACTCCTACGAGCAGTACTTC
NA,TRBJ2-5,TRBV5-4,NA,CASRLPQGETQYF,TGTGCCAGCAGACTGCCCCAAGGAGAGACCCAGTACTTC
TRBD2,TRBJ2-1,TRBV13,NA,CASSLLAGAYNEQFF,TGTGCCAGCAGCCTACTAGCGGGAGCATACAATGAGCAGTTCTTC
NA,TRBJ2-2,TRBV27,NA,CASSPPGGTVIPTGELFF,TGTGCCAGCAGTCCCCCCGGGGGGACAGTAATACCCACCGGGGAGCTGTTTTTT
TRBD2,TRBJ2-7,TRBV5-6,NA,CASSLGLAGEREQYF,TGTGCCAGCAGCTTGGGACTAGCGGGAGAGCGTGAGCAGTACTTC
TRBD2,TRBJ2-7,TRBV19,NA,CASSIVLAGDYPYEQYF,TGTGCCAGTAGTATAGTACTAGCGGGAGATTACCCCTACGAGCAGTACTTC
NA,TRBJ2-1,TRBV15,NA,CATSRSSVNEQFF,TGTGCCACCAGCAGATCCTCGGTGAATGAGCAGTTCTTC
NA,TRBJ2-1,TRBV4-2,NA,CASSQDPDSYNEQFF,TGTGCCAGCAGCCAAGATCCCGACTCTTACAATGAGCAGTTCTTC
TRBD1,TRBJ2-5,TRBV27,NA,CASRPGQGQETQYF,TGTGCCAGCAGGCCGGGACAGGGCCAAGAGACCCAGTACTTC
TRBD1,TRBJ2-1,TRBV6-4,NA,CASSDRTGGPGEQFF,TGTGCCAGCAGTGACCGGACAGGGGGCCCCGGTGAGCAGTTCTTC
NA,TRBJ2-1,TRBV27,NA,CATRTGSYNEQFF,TGTGCCACCAGGACTGGCTCCTACAATGAGCAGTTCTTC
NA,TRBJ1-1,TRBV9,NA,CASSPRQDMNFEAFF,TGTGCCAGCAGCCCGCGGCAGGACATGAACTTTGAAGCTTTCTTT
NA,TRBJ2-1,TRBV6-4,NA,CASSDGPGPPSNEQFF,TGTGCCAGCAGTGACGGTCCGGGACCCCCGAGCAATGAGCAGTTCTTC
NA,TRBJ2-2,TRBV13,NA,CASSPLGPLNSGELFF,TGTGCCAGCAGCCCGCTGGGACCTCTAAATAGTGGGGAGCTGTTTTTT
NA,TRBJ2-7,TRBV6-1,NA,CASSDGGVGNEQYF,TGTGCCAGCAGTGATGGCGGAGTGGGGAACGAGCAGTACTTC
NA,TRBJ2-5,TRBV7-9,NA,CASSQPVQETQYF,TGTGCCAGCAGCCAGCCGGTACAAGAGACCCAGTACTTC
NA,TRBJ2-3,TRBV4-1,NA,CASSPSVSPSTDTQYF,TGCGCCAGCAGCCCCTCGGTTAGCCCCAGCACAGATACGCAGTATTTT
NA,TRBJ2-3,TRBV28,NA,CASRVLEFPSTDTQYF,TGTGCCAGCAGAGTACTAGAGTTCCCTAGCACAGATACGCAGTATTTT
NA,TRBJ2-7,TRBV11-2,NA,CASSLLSGPSIYYEQYF,TGTGCCAGCAGCTTATTATCTGGACCTTCTATTTACTACGAGCAGTACTTC
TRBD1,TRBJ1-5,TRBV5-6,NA,CASSSTGTGIRQPQHF,TGTGCCAGCAGCTCAACCGGGACAGGGATTCGTCAGCCCCAGCATTTT
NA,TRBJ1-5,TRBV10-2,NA,CASSESSPDQPQHF,TGCGCCAGCAGTGAGTCGAGCCCCGATCAGCCCCAGCATTTT
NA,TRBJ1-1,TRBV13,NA,CASSLGQGYTEAFF,TGTGCCAGCAGCTTAGGGCAGGGGTACACTGAAGCTTTCTTT
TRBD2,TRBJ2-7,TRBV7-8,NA,CASSLMSGTSGFSYEQYF,TGTGCCAGCAGCTTGATGTCCGGGACTAGCGGATTCTCCTACGAGCAGTACTTC
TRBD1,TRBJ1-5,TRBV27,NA,CASKPGTGQPQHF,TGTGCCAGCAAACCCGGGACAGGTCAGCCCCAGCATTTT
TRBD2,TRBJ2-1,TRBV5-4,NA,CASREKLLAGGRDEQFF,TGTGCCAGCAGGGAGAAACTACTAGCGGGAGGCCGGGATGAGCAGTTCTTC
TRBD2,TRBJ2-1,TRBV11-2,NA,CASSPGGGGRRDNEQFF,TGTGCCAGCAGCCCGGGGGGTGGCGGGAGGAGGGACAATGAGCAGTTCTTC
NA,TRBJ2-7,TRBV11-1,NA,CASSDRDYEQYF,TGTGCCAGCAGCGACCGGGACTACGAGCAGTACTTC
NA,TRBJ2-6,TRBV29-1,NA,CSVEEGGGANVLTF,TGCAGCGTTGAAGAAGGAGGCGGGGCCAACGTCCTGACTTTC
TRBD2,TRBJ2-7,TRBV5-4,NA,CASSGHIAGPSYEQYF,TGTGCCAGCAGCGGACATATAGCGGGTCCCTCCTACGAGCAGTACTTC
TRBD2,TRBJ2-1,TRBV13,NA,CASSPGLERYNEQFF,TGTGCCAGCAGCCCAGGACTAGAGAGGTACAATGAGCAGTTCTTC
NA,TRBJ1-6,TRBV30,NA,CAWSTSYNSPLHF,TGTGCCTGGAGTACCTCCTATAATTCACCCCTCCACTTT
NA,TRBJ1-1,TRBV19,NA,CASSIEALRALGTEAFF,TGTGCCAGTAGTATAGAGGCTCTCAGGGCTCTAGGCACTGAAGCTTTCTTT
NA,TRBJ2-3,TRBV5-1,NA,CASSLGSGSTDTQYF,TGCGCCAGCAGCTTGGGCAGCGGAAGCACAGATACGCAGTATTTT
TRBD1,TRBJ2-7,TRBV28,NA,CASSPGTDYEQYF,TGTGCCAGCAGCCCCGGGACAGACTACGAGCAGTACTTC
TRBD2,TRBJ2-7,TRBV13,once,CASSRTREGPIYEQYF,TGTGCCAGCAGCAGAACTCGGGAGGGCCCTATCTACGAGCAGTACTTC
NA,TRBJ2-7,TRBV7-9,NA,CASSLGTYEQYF,TGTGCCAGCAGCTTAGGAACCTACGAGCAGTACTTC
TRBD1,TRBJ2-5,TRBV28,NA,CASSQPRQGAVTQYF,TGTGCCAGCAGTCAACCTAGACAGGGCGCGGTGACCCAGTACTTC
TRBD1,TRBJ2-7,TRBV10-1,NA,CASSETGASSYEQYF,TGCGCCAGCAGTGAAACAGGGGCCAGCTCCTACGAGCAGTACTTC
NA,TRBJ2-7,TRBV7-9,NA,CASSPGGDVYEQYF,TGTGCCAGCAGCCCGGGTGGGGATGTCTACGAGCAGTACTTC
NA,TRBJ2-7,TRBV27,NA,CASSKGRAMGLYEQYF,TGTGCCAGCAGCAAAGGTAGGGCTATGGGCCTCTACGAGCAGTACTTC
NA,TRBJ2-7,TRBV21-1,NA,CASSQLLRVPAREQYF,TGTGCCAGCAGCCAGTTACTCCGGGTCCCTGCCCGCGAGCAGTACTTC
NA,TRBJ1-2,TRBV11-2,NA,CASSFPGNYGYTF,TGTGCCAGCAGCTTTCCAGGAAACTATGGCTACACCTTC
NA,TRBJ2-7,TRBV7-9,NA,CASRPDSYEQYF,TGTGCCAGCAGACCGGACAGCTACGAGCAGTACTTC
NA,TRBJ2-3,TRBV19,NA,CATTGGGEQGHTDTQYF,TGTGCCACAACCGGGGGAGGGGAGCAGGGGCACACAGATACGCAGTATTTT
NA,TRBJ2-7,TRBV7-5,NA,CVRSFNLEDGGHYEQYF,TGTGTCAGAAGCTTCAATTTAGAGGACGGAGGTCACTACGAGCAGTACTTC
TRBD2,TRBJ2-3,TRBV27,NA,CASSFFAGLGPDTQYF,TGTGCCAGCAGTTTCTTTGCGGGACTAGGCCCAGATACGCAGTATTTT